This TCR beta chain originates from a study of T-cell memory formation after mild COVID-19. This clonotype has more than one count but fewer than ten. Its matching antigen is unknown. Constant-segment primers served in 5'RACE that generated TCR alpha and TCR beta cDNA libraries bearing sample barcodes and UMIs. One entry per CDR3 protein, called by TCRdb with MiXCR from the 5' RACE reads. Of around 310,000 distinct CDR3 sequences listed, roughly an eighth were seen once; the top ten hold about 21%. V gave up 0 bases and J gave up 8 bases; unmatched junction bases: 8. Per germline, CDR1 SGDLS and CDR2 YYNGEE. CDR3 size: 16 residues. Findings and caveats of the study: Most CD4+ clones that shrank were in CM and EM, while CD8+ ones turned up in EMRA.

The source material was PBMCs or a T cell subset sorted from them (not recorded which). This TCR was sampled from a young man who had mild COVID-19 (a few samples of this study predate the infection). Cell type and time point are not known. The chain uses TRBV9 and TRBJ2-4; TRBD2 aligns across 10 bases. CDR3 region: CASSVGAGGPRDIQYF. Written as DNA, the CDR3 is TGTGCCAGCAGCGTAGGAGCGGGGGGGCCTCGGGACATTCAGTACTTC.